One sample yielded the 15 T cell receptor beta chains listed below, sequenced in a study of sequential checkpoint blockade in melanoma. Regarding treatment: randomized to nivolumab then ipilimumab (arm A) or the reverse (arm B). Measured with immunoSEQ multiplex PCR; TCRdb has only the in-frame clones, and not every one. The data hold around 5,000 clones, with about a quarter observed a single time. Source: tumor tissue (inferred from file names), taken from a patient given nivolumab and ipilimumab in sequence. These TCRs come from a human donor with melanoma.

This chain links TRBV28 with TRBJ1-2; D remains unclear. Per the germline V gene, CDR1 is MDHEN and CDR2 is SYDVKM. The CDR3 consists of 13 residues. Trimming removed 8 bases from V and 0 bases from J, with 10 bases in between. The DNA for the CDR3 is TGTGCCAGCGTAAGGAATCCTAACTATGGCTACACCTTC. Translated, it gives CASVRNPNYGYTF.

This clone was counted only a few times. CDR3 sequence (DNA): TGTGCCAGCACCACCCGACTTGCAGGCACAGATACGCAGTATTTT. Its protein product is CASTTRLAGTDTQYF. The chain combines TRBV6-8 with TRBJ2-3; D unresolved. The CDR3 consists of 15 residues. V lost 7 bases and J lost 1, with 15 bases in between. CDR1 is MNHGY and CDR2 is SAAAGT in the germline V gene.

By share, this clone ranks as medium-sized. J is TRBJ2-7 and V is TRBV11-3; possible D gene TRBD2, 5 bases. The germline V and J ends were trimmed by 7 bases and 2 bases, with 15 bases remaining between them. CDR3 length equals 14 residues. Germline lookup yields CDR1 SGHNT and CDR2 YENEEA. CDR3 in amino acids: CASTTPGYTYEQYF. The CDR3 DNA is TGTGCCAGCACCACCCCGGGATATACCTACGAGCAGTACTTC.

The sample holds one count of this clone. The chain carries TRBV19 and TRBJ1-5, with a weak D call TRBD1 (5 bases). Germline lookup yields CDR1 LNHDA and CDR2 SQIVND (reference sequence). The CDR3 has 15 amino acids. V gave up 2 bases and J gave up 9 bases, with 17 bases separating them. The CDR3 DNA follows: TGTGCCAGTAGTATAAATGGCAGGGAGGGGAGGCCCCAGCATTTT. Residues: CASSINGREGRPQHF.

The chain couples TRBV6-8 to TRBJ2-7; a weak D match, TRBD2 (6 bases). CDR3 size: 12 residues. The germline V gene has CDR1 MNHGY and CDR2 SAAAGT. V was trimmed by 11 bases and J by 5 bases, leaving 16 bases between them. The CDR3 sequence: CAARGNGDEQYF. The CDR3 DNA is TGTGCCGCGCGGGGAAACGGGGACGAGCAGTACTTC.

There are a few counts of this clone. The chain couples TRBV28 to TRBJ2-5, with D maybe TRBD2 (5 bases). The V end was cut by 7 bases, the J end by 4 bases, with 19 bases between. The germline gives CDR1 MDHEN, CDR2 SYDVKM. There are 15 residues in the CDR3. This CDR3 reads CASKLGSKLRETQYF. CDR3 in DNA: TGTGCCAGCAAACTAGGGTCTAAGCTCCGAGAGACCCAGTACTTC.

In its sample, this clone was seen a few times. The rearrangement joins TRBV6-8 to TRBJ1-2, with a weak D call TRBD1 (5 bases). Germline assignment: CDR1 MNHGY and CDR2 SAAAGT. With 0 bases removed from V and 4 bases from J, the gap between germline ends came to 15 bases. The CDR3 is made up of 16 amino acids. In nucleotides, the CDR3 is TGTGCCAGCAGTTACTCAGGGCTGTCAGGGATCTATGGCTACACCTTC. Amino acid sequence: CASSYSGLSGIYGYTF.

The chain couples TRBV6-8 to TRBJ1-5; 9 bases fit TRBD1. In germline, CDR1 is MNHGY, CDR2 SAAAGT. The CDR3 has 20 residues. V gave up 2 bases and J gave up 0 bases; unmatched junction bases: 14. The CDR3 DNA sequence: TGTGCCAGCAGTTACCTCTTAAGGACAGGGGCCCTGGATAGCAATCAGCCCCAGCATTTT. Encoded protein: CASSYLLRTGALDSNQPQHF.

The chain carries TRBV5-1 and TRBJ2-5; the D call may be TRBD1 or TRBD2 (5 bases each). Per the germline V gene, CDR1 is SGHRS and CDR2 is YFSETQ. With 3 bases removed from V and 3 bases from J, the gap between germline ends came to 12 bases. There are 14 residues in the CDR3. CDR3: CASSWHQGEETQYF. In DNA form, the CDR3 reads TGCGCCAGCAGCTGGCATCAGGGAGAAGAGACCCAGTACTTC.

V usage is TRBV28 and J usage is TRBJ1-5; 7 nucleotides line up with TRBD1. V lost 2 bases, J lost 5 bases, and 9 bases stayed unmatched. The CDR3 has 16 amino acids. Germline V gene lookup returns CDR1 MDHEN and CDR2 SYDVKM. The CDR3 loop is CASSLPPDRRDQPQHF. CDR3 DNA: TGTGCCAGCAGTTTACCCCCGGACAGGCGGGATCAGCCCCAGCATTTT.

The rearrangement links TRBV4-1 to TRBJ2-1; a weak D match, TRBD1 (7 bases). CDR1 MGHRA and CDR2 YSYEKL come from the germline V gene. V lost 9 bases to trimming and J lost 5 bases, with 20 bases between them. The CDR3 has 15 amino acids. The chain's CDR3 is CARSTGDLGDNEQFF. The DNA for the CDR3 is TGCGCCAGGTCCACAGGGGACTTGGGGGACAATGAGCAGTTCTTC.

The table lists this clone with a few counts. The genes are TRBV9 and TRBJ2-7; TRBD1 aligns across 9 bases. Germline trimming cut 5 bases from V and 3 bases from J; bases unmatched to any gene: 6. Germline CDR1 SGDLS, CDR2 YYNGEE. This CDR3 is built from 14 residues. The CDR3 nucleotides read TGTGCCAGCAGTCGGACAGGGGTGGTCTACGAGCAGTACTTC. Amino acid sequence: CASSRTGVVYEQYF.

This clone was counted at least ten times. The chain carries TRBV11-3 and TRBJ1-1, with TRBD1 as a possible D gene (6 bases). Germline V gene data show CDR1 as SGHNT and CDR2 as YENEEA. Trimming left V 5 bases short and J 0 bases short, with 10 bases between. The CDR3 is 14 amino acids. CDR3 residues: CASSPTGMNTEAFF. CDR3 in DNA: TGTGCCAGCAGCCCGACAGGTATGAACACTGAAGCTTTCTTT.

The gene calls are TRBV19 and TRBJ1-5; a possible D gene is TRBD1 (5 bases). V was trimmed by 5 bases and J by 0 bases, leaving 17 bases between them. The CDR3 is made up of 17 amino acids. Germline V gene lookup returns CDR1 LNHDA and CDR2 SQIVND (reference sequence). The CDR3 DNA reads as TGTGCCAGTAGTCCCCGCCAGGGAAGTTATAGCAATCAGCCCCAGCATTTT. It is translated as CASSPRQGSYSNQPQHF. Complete variable domain (other parts from reference TRBV19 and TRBJ1-5): DGGITQSPKYLFRKEGQNVTLSCEQNLNHDAMYWYRQDPGQGLRLIYYSQIVNDFQKGDIAEGYSVSREKKESFPLTVTSAQKNPTAFYLCASSPRQGSYSNQPQHFGDGTRLSIL.

CDR3 bases: TGTGCCAGCAGCTTCCCGGGGAGCAATCAGCCCCAGCATTTT. Translating it yields CASSFPGSNQPQHF. The chain employs TRBV11-3 and TRBJ1-5; no reliable D call. Germline lookup yields CDR1 SGHNT and CDR2 YENEEA. The ends were cut back, 3 bases at V and 1 base at J, with 7 bases in the middle. CDR3 length: 14 amino acids.